This T cell receptor (beta chain) was identified during a study of vaccination and CD4 T cells after COVID-19. Study-wide background: At a median approximately 72 days (range 14 to 241) after dose two, post-vaccine samples were obtained. Study conclusions and caveats: Median SARS-CoV-2-reactive clonotype numbers went up from roughly 21 to 40, but not significantly.

Treatment specified: roughly nine-day PBMC culture with coronavirus spike peptide pools or control peptides (ViraFEST assay). Convalescent patients tested SARS-CoV-2 PCR positive from March to December 2020, before Alpha, Beta and Delta emerged. Comments on this clonotype: Its specificity is unknown.

Sequenced with the Oncomine TCR Beta short-read assay was DNA taken from cultured CD4+ T cells. CD4+ T cells were cultured, and genomic DNA was extracted from them. TCRdb analysed the PCR reads with MiXCR anew, one entry per CDR3 protein. Of fewer than 15,000 distinct CDR3 sequences in the sample, roughly 61% were seen once. The sequence was obtained from a human donor who had recovered from COVID-19. Sequencing was done on a sample of CD4+ T cells from blood, cultured in vitro.

The CDR3 reads CASSQLDEQYF. CDR3 sequence (DNA): TGTGCCAGCAGCCAACTAGACGAGCAGTACTTC. The J gene is TRBJ2-7, the V gene TRBV14; the D is unclear. Germline values: CDR1 SGHDN, CDR2 FVKESK. Trimming stripped 2 bases from V and 5 bases from J, with 4 bases between. The CDR3 has 11 amino acids.